This entry lists 3 T cell receptor beta chains sequenced from one sample in a study of blood T cells in healthy people across ages. Then a second PCR, running about 6 to 11 cycles, was carried out with a sample-barcoded 5' primer and a J-beta primer mix. TCRdb redid the calling of the 5' RACE reads with MiXCR, one entry per CDR3 protein. Counted here are some 1.7 million distinct CDR3 sequences, 28% occurring once; the ten biggest clones make up more than 6%. Input material: blood. The receptor set was obtained from a woman under 40 in good health.

This clonotype turned up a few times. V is TRBV20-1 and J is TRBJ1-2; D is ambiguous. This CDR3 region has 14 residues. V gave up 4 bases and J gave up 7 bases, with 19 bases separating them. In germline, CDR1 is DFQATT, CDR2 SNEGSKA (reference sequence). The CDR3 protein is CSAKEATAIGGYTF. CDR3 nucleotide sequence: TGCAGTGCTAAGGAGGCGACGGCTATTGGTGGCTACACCTTC.

This sequence joins TRBV12-3 or TRBV12-4 and TRBJ2-6, with 7 positions matching TRBD1. Trimming at V came to 6 bases and at J to 0 bases, leaving 8 bases not matched to a gene. This CDR3 comprises 17 residues. DNA of the CDR3: TGTGCCAGCAGATCACGGAGACAGGGCTCTGGGGCCAACGTCCTGACTTTC. Protein sequence: CASRSRRQGSGANVLTF.

The chain carries TRBV5-6 and TRBJ2-1; 12 bases agree with TRBD1. Trimming cost V 2 bases and J 7 bases; bases outside gene matches: 7. The CDR3 is 16 residues long. CDR1 and CDR2 (germline): SGHDT, YYEEEE. CDR3: CASSFGTGGATNEQFF. The CDR3 bases are TGTGCCAGCAGCTTCGGGACAGGGGGCGCGACGAATGAGCAGTTCTTC.